These 29 T cell receptor beta chains were sequenced from one sample in a study of PD-L1 blockade in urothelial cancer. Time point of the sample: pretreatment peripheral blood. Measured with immunoSEQ multiplex PCR; TCRdb has only the in-frame clones, and not every one. The table shows tens of thousands of clones, with 84% occurring only once. Here the sequenced sample was PBMCs, taken around atezolizumab (anti-PD-L1) treatment. The receptor set was obtained from a woman between 65 and 79 years old with urothelial cancer.

The chain recombines TRBV11-2 with TRBJ2-4, with 10 bases aligning to TRBD2. The CDR3 consists of 15 residues. J lost 10 bases, V lost 5 bases, and 11 bases had no gene match. The germline gives CDR1 SGHAT, CDR2 FQNNGV. CDR3 coding DNA: TGTGCCAGCAGCCCTAGCGGGGGTGCTAATAGAATTCAGTACTTC. It yields the protein CASSPSGGANRIQYF.

The chain is built from TRBV2 and TRBJ2-7; D gene ambiguous. Germline-derived CDR1 and CDR2 are SNHLY and FYNNEI. V lost 6 bases and J 1 base, leaving 16 bases between the germline ends. The CDR3 is 15 residues long. CDR3 bases: TGTGCCAGCAGCAAAGGAGAATTAAGTTCCTACGAGCAGTACTTC. This encodes CASSKGELSSYEQYF. Together with reference TRBV2 and TRBJ2-7, the CDR3 gives the full variable domain: EPEVTQTPSHQVTQMGQEVILRCVPISNHLYFYWYRQILGQKVEFLVSFYNNEISEKSEIFDDQFSVERPDGSNFTLKIRSTKLEDSAMYFCASSKGELSSYEQYFGPGTRLTVT.

The gene calls are TRBV5-1 and TRBJ2-7; a possible D gene is TRBD2 (6 bases). Per germline, CDR1 SGHRS and CDR2 YFSETQ. Between the trimmed V and J ends, which lost 1 base and 2 bases, there was a span of 10 bases. The CDR3 spans 14 residues. CDR3 bases: TGCGCCAGCAGCTTGAATAGCGGTACCTACGAGCAGTACTTC. This sequence encodes CASSLNSGTYEQYF.

The chain links TRBV21-1 to TRBJ2-3; the D call of TRBD2 is as the table states it, not checked on the DNA. TRBV21-1 is reported as a pseudogene. The CDR3 loop spans 21 amino acids. CDR3 nucleotide sequence: TGTGCCAGCAGGCTACCTCTCGGGACTAGCGGGGGGGCAGACATCACAGATACGCAGTATTTT. Translation gives CASRLPLGTSGGADITDTQYF.

The V call is TRBV19, the J call TRBJ1-3, with TRBD1 as a possible D gene (5 bases). The CDR3 runs 16 residues. Trimming left V 7 bases short and J 0 bases short, with 16 bases between. The V gene's germline CDR1 is LNHDA and CDR2 SQIVND (reference sequence). The CDR3 DNA sequence: TGTGCCAGTAATCTGGGGGGACCGAGCTCTGGAAACACCATATATTTT. Amino acid sequence: CASNLGGPSSGNTIYF.

This rearrangement joins TRBV2 to TRBJ1-4; D call uncertain. Germline V gene data show CDR1 as SNHLY and CDR2 as FYNNEI. The CDR3 extends over 15 amino acids. V lost 2 bases, J lost 8 bases, and 15 bases lay in between. The CDR3 protein is CASSERAGGGEKLFF. The DNA for the CDR3 is TGTGCCAGCAGTGAACGGGCAGGAGGCGGAGAAAAACTGTTTTTT.

This CDR3 reads CASSFIAGGGGANVLTF. Here the CDR3 DNA reads TGTGCCAGCAGTTTCATAGCGGGGGGTGGTGGGGCCAACGTCCTGACTTTC. V gene TRBV5-6 combines with J gene TRBJ2-6, with 10 nucleotides matching TRBD2. CDR1 SGHDT and CDR2 YYEEEE come from the germline V gene. This CDR3 is 17 amino acids long. V shed 5 bases and J 3 bases; nucleotides not matched to a gene: 8.

The V and J genes are TRBV4-3 and TRBJ2-7; D perhaps matches TRBD1 (5 bases). From germline, CDR1 is LGHNA and CDR2 YSLEER. V was trimmed by 1 base and J by 2 bases, leaving 12 bases between them. The CDR3 sequence is 15 residues long. The CDR3: CASSQGQGRTYEQYF. Written as DNA, the CDR3 is TGCGCCAGCAGCCAAGGGCAGGGCCGAACCTACGAGCAGTACTTC.

This clone was recorded at least ten times. A junction boundary mismatches the germline segment, possibly from a read error. The chain employs TRBV2 and TRBJ1-1; no definite D call. Germline CDR1 reads SNHLY; CDR2 reads FYNNEI. This CDR3 region has 10 residues. CDR3 sequence (DNA): TGTGCCACCGAAGGATTGCGGGCCGGCTTT. This gives the protein CATEGLRAGF.

This clone was seen only once. The chain carries TRBV2 and TRBJ1-5; TRBD1 might be the D (5 bases). From germline, CDR1 is SNHLY and CDR2 FYNNEI. Trimming left V 3 bases short and J 1 base short, with 10 bases between. The CDR3 is made up of 15 amino acids. The CDR3 region is CASSDRVMSNQPQHF. DNA for the CDR3: TGTGCCAGCAGTGACAGGGTAATGAGCAATCAGCCCCAGCATTTT. Based on the CDR3 plus reference TRBV2 and TRBJ1-5, the full variable domain is EPEVTQTPSHQVTQMGQEVILRCVPISNHLYFYWYRQILGQKVEFLVSFYNNEISEKSEIFDDQFSVERPDGSNFTLKIRSTKLEDSAMYFCASSDRVMSNQPQHFGDGTRLSIL.

V usage is TRBV6-6 and J usage is TRBJ1-4; 10 bases fit TRBD1. The length of the CDR3 is 15 residues. The germline V gene encodes CDR1 MNHNY and CDR2 SVGAGI (reference sequence). J lost 10 bases, V lost 5 bases, and 10 bases had no gene match. CDR3 DNA: TGTGCCAGCAGTGCCGCGGACAGGGGGGTCGGAAAACTGTTTTTT. It is translated as CASSAADRGVGKLFF.

The rearrangement joins TRBV6-6 to TRBJ1-2; 10 bases are shared with TRBD1. The trim removed 11 bases at V and 3 bases at J, leaving 6 bases unmatched. Germline V lookup: CDR1 MNHNY, CDR2 SVGAGI (reference sequence). This CDR3 has 13 amino acids. The CDR3 protein is CAGRTGGDYGYTF. In nucleotides, the CDR3 is TGTGCCGGAAGGACAGGGGGGGACTATGGCTACACCTTC.

The V call is TRBV19, the J call TRBJ2-7; 11 bases are shared with TRBD1. CDR3 length: 15 residues. The trim removed 6 bases at V and 4 bases at J, leaving 8 bases unmatched. CDR1 LNHDA and CDR2 SQIVND come from the germline V gene (reference sequence). Here the CDR3 reads CASSDLGTGGYEQYF. Here the CDR3 DNA reads TGTGCCAGTAGCGACCTCGGGACAGGGGGGTACGAGCAGTACTTC.

On this clone: Different DNA sequences within this sample yield the same CDR3. The chain joins TRBV30 to TRBJ2-7; 11 bases are shared with TRBD2. V was clipped by 3 bases and J by 4 bases; unmatched bases: 14. Germline CDR1 is GTSNPN and CDR2 is SVGIG (reference sequence). This CDR3 region has 17 residues. For the CDR3, the DNA is TGTGCCTGGAGGCGGGGGCCGATACTAGCGGGAGCGTACGAGCAGTACTTC. It codes for CAWRRGPILAGAYEQYF. The entire variable domain, with the rest obtained from reference TRBV30 and TRBJ2-7, is as follows: SQTIHQWPATLVQPVGSPLSLECTVEGTSNPNLYWYRQAAGRGLQLLFYSVGIGQISSEVPQNLSASRPQDRQFILSSKKLLLSDSGFYLCAWRRGPILAGAYEQYFGPGTRLTVT.

The chain employs TRBV9 and TRBJ2-5; TRBD1 agrees at 7 bases. V shed 3 bases and J 4 bases; nucleotides not matched to a gene: 9. The germline V gene encodes CDR1 SGDLS and CDR2 YYNGEE. This CDR3 has 15 amino acids. The CDR3 spells CASSGGDRGPETQYF. Written as DNA, the CDR3 is TGTGCCAGCAGCGGAGGGGACAGAGGGCCAGAGACCCAGTACTTC.

This clone was counted a few times. The chain carries TRBV28 and TRBJ1-4; TRBD1 might be the D (6 bases). The CDR3 runs 15 residues. V lost 6 bases and J lost 6, with 17 bases in between. Germline V gives CDR1 MDHEN, CDR2 SYDVKM. The CDR3 sequence is CASRPNPGGYEKLFF. The CDR3 DNA reads TGTGCCAGCAGGCCTAATCCGGGGGGCTATGAAAAACTGTTTTTT.

The chain employs TRBV28 and TRBJ1-3; D uncertain. Germline V lookup: CDR1 MDHEN, CDR2 SYDVKM. The CDR3 is 14 amino acids. The germline V and J ends were trimmed by 3 bases and 0 bases, with 6 bases remaining between them. CDR3 DNA: TGTGCCAGCAGTTTCCGGAGCTCTGGAAACACCATATATTTT. This gives the protein CASSFRSSGNTIYF. Variable domain in full (rest from reference TRBV28 and TRBJ1-3): DVKVTQSSRYLVKRTGEKVFLECVQDMDHENMFWYRQDPGLGLRLIYFSYDVKMKEKGDIPEGYSVSREKKERFSLILESASTNQTSMYLCASSFRSSGNTIYFGEGSWLTVV.

V usage is TRBV11-2 and J usage is TRBJ2-1; TRBD2 might be the D (5 bases). CDR1 and CDR2 from the germline V gene are SGHAT and FQNNGV. The CDR3 extends over 18 amino acids. V lost 0 bases and J lost 2, with 17 bases in between. The CDR3 coding sequence is TGTGCCAGCAGCTTAGATGGGTCTGGCGGGCCACCCTACAATGAGCAGTTCTTC. This codes for CASSLDGSGGPPYNEQFF.

The V call is TRBV5-6, the J call TRBJ2-7; the D gene is possibly TRBD2 (5 bases). CDR1 SGHDT and CDR2 YYEEEE come from the germline V gene. V was trimmed by 0 bases and J by 5 bases, leaving 9 bases between them. This CDR3 contains 13 residues. The CDR3 reads CASSLAPRDEQYF. The CDR3 coding sequence is TGTGCCAGCAGCTTGGCCCCGCGGGACGAGCAGTACTTC.

This clone appeared a few times. J is TRBJ2-2 and V is TRBV5-6; 7 bases line up with TRBD1. The CDR3 runs 14 residues. The V gene end was trimmed by 2 bases and the J gene end by 4 bases; junction bases not matched to a gene: 2. Germline V CDR1 and CDR2: SGHDT, YYEEEE. CDR3 DNA: TGTGCCAGCAGCTTCAACAGGGGCACCGGGGAGCTGTTTTTT. Translating it yields CASSFNRGTGELFF. The variable domain in full, with the rest retrieved from reference TRBV5-6 and TRBJ2-2, is DAGVTQSPTHLIKTRGQQVTLRCSPKSGHDTVSWYQQALGQGPQFIFQYYEEEERQRGNFPDRFSGHQFPNYSSELNVNALLLGDSALYLCASSFNRGTGELFFGEGSRLTVL.

The chain employs TRBV20-1 and TRBJ2-3, with a weak D call TRBD1 (5 bases). This CDR3 region has 10 residues. The germline gives CDR1 DFQATT, CDR2 SNEGSKA (reference sequence). V gave up 8 bases and J gave up 10 bases, with 13 bases separating them. The CDR3 spells CSSPRAAQYF. The CDR3 DNA reads TGCAGTTCACCCAGGGCGGCGCAGTATTTT.

V gene TRBV6-6 combines with J gene TRBJ2-2, with 12 nucleotides matching TRBD2. V shed 6 bases and J 7 bases; nucleotides not matched to a gene: 3. There are 14 residues in the CDR3. Germline loops: CDR1 MNHNY, CDR2 SVGAGI (reference sequence). The DNA for the CDR3 is TGTGCCAGCAGGTGGACTAGCGGGAACGGGGAGCTGTTTTTT. It is translated as CASRWTSGNGELFF.

V is TRBV18 and J is TRBJ2-1, with 9 positions matching TRBD1. Germline V CDR1 and CDR2: KGHSH, LQKENI. The CDR3 runs to 14 residues. J was trimmed by 7 bases and V by 2 bases; bases with no gene match: 3. The DNA of the CDR3 is TGTGCCAGCTCACCAGGGACAGGGCTGAATGAGCAGTTCTTC. Protein: CASSPGTGLNEQFF. The full variable domain, completed using reference TRBV18 and TRBJ2-1, is NAGVMQNPRHLVRRRGQEARLRCSPMKGHSHVYWYRQLPEEGLKFMVYLQKENIIDESGMPKERFSAEFPKEGPSILRIQQVVRGDSAAYFCASSPGTGLNEQFFGPGTRLTVL.

The CDR3 region is CASSLVPGTSNTEAFF. The DNA of the CDR3 is TGTGCCAGCAGTTTAGTACCCGGGACTTCGAACACTGAAGCTTTCTTT. The chain recombines TRBV27 with TRBJ1-1, with D possibly being TRBD1 (5 bases). Between the trimmed V and J ends, which lost 2 bases and 1 base, there was a span of 14 bases. The length of the CDR3 is 16 residues. The V gene's germline CDR1 is MNHEY and CDR2 SMNVEV (reference sequence).

Only one count was recorded for this clone. V is TRBV5-4 and J is TRBJ1-6; TRBD1 agrees at 10 bases. There are 16 residues in the CDR3. V lost 4 bases to trimming and J lost 6 bases; unmatched junction nucleotides: 7. Germline values: CDR1 SGHNT, CDR2 YYREEE (reference sequence). The CDR3 is CASSAGQGVFNSPLHF. CDR3 DNA: TGTGCCAGCAGCGCCGGACAGGGGGTTTTTAATTCACCCCTCCACTTT.

The chain couples TRBV27 to TRBJ1-6, with 8 nucleotides matching TRBD1. CDR3 length equals 17 residues. Germline values: CDR1 MNHEY, CDR2 SMNVEV (reference sequence). The V gene end was trimmed by 3 bases and the J gene end by 0 bases; junction bases not matched to a gene: 4. The CDR3 nucleotides are TGTGCCAGCAGTTTGGACAGGGCCAGCTCCTATAATTCACCCCTCCACTTT. Encoded protein: CASSLDRASSYNSPLHF.

This chain links TRBV18 with TRBJ1-4; D call uncertain. V was shortened by 1 base and J by 0 bases, with 12 bases between the two germline ends. The CDR3 length is 17 residues. In germline, CDR1 is KGHSH, CDR2 LQKENI. For the CDR3, the DNA is TGTGCCAGCTCACCACGAGGCGGATACGCAACTAATGAAAAACTGTTTTTT. It encodes CASSPRGGYATNEKLFF.

The chain uses TRBV5-6 and TRBJ1-5, with TRBD1 matching 7 bases. The CDR3 covers 15 residues. With 4 bases clipped from V and 5 bases from J, the junction kept 9 bases outside the gene matches. Looked up from germline, CDR1 is SGHDT and CDR2 is YYEEEE. This CDR3 is CASSRKDRSYQPQHF. CDR3 sequence (DNA): TGTGCCAGCAGCAGAAAGGACAGGTCCTATCAGCCCCAGCATTTT.

The chain is built from TRBV6-4 and TRBJ2-7, with no clear D. The CDR3 totals 8 residues. The germline V gene encodes CDR1 MRHNA and CDR2 SNTAGT. CDR3 loop: CARNEQYF. The CDR3 DNA reads as TGTGCTCGTAACGAGCAGTACTTC.